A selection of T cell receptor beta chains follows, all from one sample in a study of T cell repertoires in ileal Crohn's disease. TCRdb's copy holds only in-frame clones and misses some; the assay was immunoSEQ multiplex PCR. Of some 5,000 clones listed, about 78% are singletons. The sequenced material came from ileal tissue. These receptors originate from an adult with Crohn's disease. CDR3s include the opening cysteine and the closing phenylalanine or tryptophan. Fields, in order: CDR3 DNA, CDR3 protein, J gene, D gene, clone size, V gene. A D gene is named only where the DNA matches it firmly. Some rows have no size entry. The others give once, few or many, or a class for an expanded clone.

TGTGCCAGCAGCCAAGATCGGGGGGGCCCAGAGACCCAGTACTTC CASSQDRGGPETQYF TRBJ2-5 TRBD2 NA TRBV4-2
TGTGCCAGTAGTATAGCCGACAGGGTAAATCAGCCCCAGCATTTT CASSIADRVNQPQHF TRBJ1-5 TRBD1 NA TRBV19
TGTGCCAGCAGTGAAGGACAGGGCACCTCACCCCTCCACTTT CASSEGQGTSPLHF TRBJ1-6 TRBD1 NA TRBV6-1
TGTGCCAGCAGCCCAAACATTGACTCTGGAAACACCATATATTTT CASSPNIDSGNTIYF TRBJ1-3 NA few TRBV5-4
TGTGCCAGCTTGACAGGGAGCTCTGGAAACACCATATATTTT CASLTGSSGNTIYF TRBJ1-3 TRBD1 NA TRBV6-1
TGCGGGACAGGGTTCGAAGGCTACACCTTC CGTGFEGYTF TRBJ1-2 TRBD1 NA TRBV20-1
TGTGCCAGCAGTGGAGGCGAGGACAGGGTGCAACCCCTCCACTTT CASSGGEDRVQPLHF TRBJ1-6 TRBD1 NA TRBV25-1
TGTGCCAGTAGTATAGGACACAGGGGGGATACGCAGTATTTT CASSIGHRGDTQYF TRBJ2-3 TRBD1 NA TRBV19
TGTGCCAGCAGTTTATCGAAGGGGGCTACCTATGGCTACACCTTC CASSLSKGATYGYTF TRBJ1-2 TRBD1 NA TRBV27
TGTGCCAGCAGCTCAGTCAACACTGAAGCTTTCTTT CASSSVNTEAFF TRBJ1-1 NA NA TRBV7-9
TGTGCCAGCAGTCCAGGGGGGACCGGTGGAAACACCATATATTTT CASSPGGTGGNTIYF TRBJ1-3 TRBD1 NA TRBV28
TGTGCCAGCAGTGCTGGGGCTGCGAGCGCTGAAGCTTTCTTT CASSAGAASAEAFF TRBJ1-1 NA NA TRBV6-4
TGCGCCAGCAGCTTATCGCAGGGGGCTTTGAACACTGAAGCTTTCTTT CASSLSQGALNTEAFF TRBJ1-1 TRBD1 NA TRBV5-1
TGTGCCAGCGGTCCGACAGGGGGGAATTCACCCCTCCACTTT CASGPTGGNSPLHF TRBJ1-6 TRBD1 NA TRBV2
TGCAGCGTTGTCCTAAATCAGCCCCAGCATTTT CSVVLNQPQHF TRBJ1-5 NA NA TRBV29-1
TGTGCCAGCAGCACTTATACCCAGGGACTCAGCGCTGAAGCTTTCTTT CASSTYTQGLSAEAFF TRBJ1-1 NA NA TRBV7-9
TGCGCCAGCAGCTTGGCCAACAGGTTGGGGAACACTGAAGCTTTCTTT CASSLANRLGNTEAFF TRBJ1-1 NA NA TRBV5-1
TGTGCCAGCAGCCAGAGAGCAAGGAGGGATACGCAGTATTTT CASSQRARRDTQYF TRBJ2-3 NA NA TRBV5-6
TGTGCCAGCAGCTCCTTGACGGACAGGGTCCGTGGCTACACCTTC CASSSLTDRVRGYTF TRBJ1-2 TRBD1 NA TRBV7-8
TGCGCCAGCAGCTTGGCCCTCGGGGGGGCCTCTGGAAACACCATATATTTT CASSLALGGASGNTIYF TRBJ1-3 NA NA TRBV5-1
TGTGCCAGCGGCCCAGGACAGCGGGGAGTCAGGGAAAAACTGTTTTTT CASGPGQRGVREKLFF TRBJ1-4 NA NA TRBV7-2
TGTGCCAGCAGGGGGGGGTCAAGCCCTACGAACACTGAAGCTTTCTTT CASRGGSSPTNTEAFF TRBJ1-1 NA NA TRBV6-6
TGTGCCATCAGTTATACCCGAGTTGGGGACACGAATAGCTATGGCTACACCTTC CAISYTRVGDTNSYGYTF TRBJ1-2 NA few TRBV10-3
TGTGCCAGCAGTTCGCCGGGAAATAATTCACCCCTCCACTTT CASSSPGNNSPLHF TRBJ1-6 NA NA TRBV6-6
TGTGCTAGTGGTTTAGGGACAGGGGGCGACGAGCAGTACTTC CASGLGTGGDEQYF TRBJ2-7 TRBD1 NA TRBV12-5
TGTGCCAGCAGCCTCCTCGCTAGCGGGGGGGCTAGCGATGGGCAGTTCTTC CASSLLASGGASDGQFF TRBJ2-1 TRBD2 NA TRBV2
TGTGCCAGCAGCTCGGACAGTAACATCGAGCAGTACTTC CASSSDSNIEQYF TRBJ2-7 NA NA TRBV11-2
TGTGCCAGCAGCCATGAGAGGGGGACCCCTAACTATGGCTACACCTTC CASSHERGTPNYGYTF TRBJ1-2 NA NA TRBV7-9
TGTGCCAGCAGCTTGTCAGGGGGCGGTGAAAAACTGTTTTTT CASSLSGGGEKLFF TRBJ1-4 TRBD1 NA TRBV7-6
TGTGCCAGCAGTCTTGAGGGGGAGGGAGGCTTT CASSLEGEGGF TRBJ1-1 NA NA TRBV11-2
TGTGCCAGCAGAGTGGGACAGGGGGCCGGCAATCAGCCCCAGCATTTT CASRVGQGAGNQPQHF TRBJ1-5 TRBD1 NA TRBV2
TGTGCCAGCAGCTTGACCGGGACAGATAATCAGCCCCAGCATTTT CASSLTGTDNQPQHF TRBJ1-5 TRBD1 NA TRBV5-6
TGCGCCAGCAGCTTGGACAGGGGGAACACTGAAGCTTTCTTT CASSLDRGNTEAFF TRBJ1-1 TRBD1 NA TRBV5-1
TGTGCCAGTAGTACGAAGACAGGGAATCGTGCCGGGGAGCTGTTTTTT CASSTKTGNRAGELFF TRBJ2-2 TRBD1 few TRBV19
TGTGCCAGCAGCACCTCGACAGGGAGCGGTTCACCCCTCCACTTT CASSTSTGSGSPLHF TRBJ1-6 TRBD1 NA TRBV5-5
TGTGCCAGCAGCGTAGTGGGGCTAGCGGGGACCTCGGGAGATACGCAGTATTTT CASSVVGLAGTSGDTQYF TRBJ2-3 TRBD2 NA TRBV9
TGTGCCAGCAGCTCTCAGGACTACGAGCAGTACTTC CASSSQDYEQYF TRBJ2-7 NA NA TRBV5-6
TGTGCCAGTAGCACGGGACTATCTTTAGGCGGGGAGCTGTTTTTT CASSTGLSLGGELFF TRBJ2-2 TRBD2 NA TRBV19
TGTGCCACCAGCGAAACGAGGGCGCCTAACCAAGAGACCCAGTACTTC CATSETRAPNQETQYF TRBJ2-5 NA NA TRBV15
TGTGCCAGCAGTGACTACAGGCCAAATGAGCAGTTCTTC CASSDYRPNEQFF TRBJ2-1 NA NA TRBV6-1
TGTGCCAGCAGCTTTGGTGAGGACACTGAAGCTTTCTTT CASSFGEDTEAFF TRBJ1-1 NA NA TRBV27
TGCGCCAGCAGCTTGGCAGTCGCAGGAGGTACTGAAGCTTTCTTT CASSLAVAGGTEAFF TRBJ1-1 NA NA TRBV5-1
TGTGCCAGCAGCTTAGCGCGGGGCGGGGCGGTCACCGGGGAGCTGTTTTTT CASSLARGGAVTGELFF TRBJ2-2 NA once TRBV7-2
TGCGCCAGCAGCCAAGAAGGGGCGGCGGGATCCTACGAGCAGTACTTC CASSQEGAAGSYEQYF TRBJ2-7 NA NA TRBV4-1
TGCGCCAGCAGCTTAAGGGCTAGCGGGGGGGCAACAGATACGCAGTATTTT CASSLRASGGATDTQYF TRBJ2-3 TRBD2 NA TRBV5-1
TGTGCCAGCTCTCCCGGTTCGATTAATGAGCAGTTCTTC CASSPGSINEQFF TRBJ2-1 NA once TRBV18
TGTGCCAGCAGGTCACAGACGAACACTGAAGCTTTCTTT CASRSQTNTEAFF TRBJ1-1 NA few TRBV5-6
TGTGCCAGCAGCGGGTGGCGGACTAGCGGATACAATGAGCAGTTCTTC CASSGWRTSGYNEQFF TRBJ2-1 TRBD2 NA TRBV2
TGTGCCTGGAGTGAGGAGGCGGGGTCAACGCAGTATTTT CAWSEEAGSTQYF TRBJ2-3 NA NA TRBV30
TGTGCCAGCAGCTTTAGCAGCGGAGAAGCTTTCTTT CASSFSSGEAFF TRBJ1-1 NA NA TRBV7-2
TGTGCCAGCAGCTCGCCGGGACAGGTTAATTACGAGCAGTACTTC CASSSPGQVNYEQYF TRBJ2-7 TRBD1 once TRBV5-4
TGTGCCAGCAGCTCTGGCAGGGGACCCTACGAGCAGTACTTC CASSSGRGPYEQYF TRBJ2-7 NA few TRBV11-3
TGTGCCAGCACAGGGGCAGGCTATGGCTACACCTTC CASTGAGYGYTF TRBJ1-2 TRBD1 NA TRBV19
TGCAGCGTTCACAGGGGGGGGGACCAGCCCCAGCATTTT CSVHRGGDQPQHF TRBJ1-5 TRBD1 NA TRBV29-1
TGTGCCAGCAGCTCCGACAGCGTCTCCTACGAGCAGTACTTC CASSSDSVSYEQYF TRBJ2-7 NA NA TRBV7-8
TGCGCCAGCAGCTCCCAATGGACAGGGGGGTCAGAGACCCAGTACTTC CASSSQWTGGSETQYF TRBJ2-5 TRBD1 NA TRBV5-1
TGTGCCTGGAGTGGGGGACAGCTCGGGCCCCAGCATTTT CAWSGGQLGPQHF TRBJ1-5 TRBD1 NA TRBV30